The TCR beta chain under discussion was sequenced for a study of OX40 agonist ivuxolimab in advanced cancers. About the investigation overall: Ivuxolimab was a fully human IgG2 agonistic monoclonal antibody targeting the costimulatory receptor OX40 (CD134). Intravenous ivuxolimab was administered to patients every 2 weeks at six dose levels: 0.01, 0.1, 0.3, 1.5, 3 and 10 mg/kg. Of the approximately 54 patients in dose escalation, 19 had hepatocellular carcinoma, some 15 had melanoma, 9 had renal cell carcinoma and 9 had head and neck cancer. In the dose-escalation cohort, around four fifths of patients were male, and the mean age was 60 years with a range of roughly 20 to 79. Patients were allowed to have had prior anti-PD-1, anti-PD-L1 or anti-CTLA-4 therapy, and approximately 40% of the dose-escalation patients had been treated with checkpoint inhibitors. Partial responses occurred in three dose-escalation patients: two with cutaneous melanoma and one with hepatocellular carcinoma. The purpose of peripheral TCRbeta sequencing was to test whether ivuxolimab changed TCR sequence diversity and led to clonal T-cell expansion. The paper covers the monotherapy dose-escalation part of the phase I ivuxolimab trial, which included N ≈ 57 patients.

The trial excluded patients who had a history of autoimmune disease or who were on systemic immunosuppression. Peripheral blood for TCR sequencing was collected from all dose cohorts at baseline, on cycle 4 day 1, and on cycle 7 day 1. Samples came from an open-label, multicenter, first-in-human phase I dose-escalation trial of ivuxolimab. Adults with locally advanced or metastatic melanoma, renal cell, hepatocellular, or head and neck squamous cell carcinoma were enrolled in the trial. Before TCR sequencing, CD4+ and CD8+ T cells were separately sorted from peripheral blood. The CDR3 goes from the cysteine to the phenylalanine over 15 residues. Only the CDR3 portion is preserved as DNA: 45 bases, with reading frame beginning at the first base. Trimming takes 5 bases off V and 3 bases off J; junction bases not matched to a gene: 8. CDR1 is given as SGHVS and CDR2 as FQNEAQ, both from the germline V gene.

Of note for this clone: Its antigen has not been determined. Nothing much larger sits one base from this clone, and base qualities are not available.

To sequence the TCRbeta CDR3 region, genomic DNA was isolated from the sorted cells. TCRbeta CDR3 regions were sequenced using the immunoSEQ Assay. TCRdb re-hosts the immuneACCESS table, in-frame sequences only. Its copies lack some clones; in the studies checked, an unresolved V gene accounts for under half of them, and the cause for the rest is not known. The sample table contains 70,000 to 95,000 clones; only one count was recorded for 94% of them. The ten top clones hold just over 20% of the sample. Study-level results and caveats: Partial responders in the 0.1-3.0 mg/kg groups had among the lowest normalized peripheral clonal expansion, especially among CD8+ T cells. At doses from 0.1 to 3.0 mg/kg, clonal expansion was seen in both CD4+ and CD8+ blood T cells between baseline and week 6. The antigen specificity of the clonally expanded peripheral T cells was not determined. After ivuxolimab, expanded clones were on average more numerous among CD8+ T cells than among CD4+ T cells. Low levels of normalized T-cell clonal expansion were also seen in some patients who did not respond.

Sequenced here: CD4+ or CD8+ T cells sorted from blood, sampled in a trial of the OX40 agonist ivuxolimab. The chain joins TRBV7-8 to TRBJ2-7, with TRBD1 identical over 9 junction bases. The sequence came from an adult with an advanced solid tumor such as melanoma, head and neck, liver or kidney cancer. This receptor has the CDR3 CASSRGEDRGYEQYF. The nucleotide sequence is TGTGCCAGCAGCCGTGGGGAGGACAGGGGCTACGAGCAGTACTTC.